This passage covers 2 T cell receptor beta chains from one sample sequenced in a study of T cell responses to AZD1222 COVID-19 vaccine. The data were produced by immunoSEQ multiplex PCR, yet TCRdb's version contains in-frame clones alone and is incomplete. The sample consists of under 150,000 clones, approximately 85% of them appearing once. Material: peripheral blood, obtained on day 0 of MenACWY control vaccination. These TCRs come from an adult in good health.

The chain uses TRBV28 and TRBJ1-3, with TRBD1 as a possible D gene (5 bases). This CDR3 region has 14 residues. The germline CDR1 and CDR2 sequences are MDHEN and SYDVKM. V was clipped by 4 bases and J by 4 bases, with 11 bases between them. The CDR3 spells CASSYRSGGNTIYF. As DNA, the CDR3 is TGTGCCAGCAGTTACAGGAGCGGGGGAAACACCATATATTTT.

The genes are TRBV7-8 and TRBJ2-1; D gene ambiguous. V lost 7 bases, J lost 0 bases, and 16 bases lay in between. Germline V gene lookup returns CDR1 SGHVS and CDR2 FQNEAQ. The CDR3 runs 16 residues. The DNA for the CDR3 is TGTGCCAGCACCCGTCTCCAGCGACCCTCCTACAATGAGCAGTTCTTC. Protein sequence: CASTRLQRPSYNEQFF.